The clone carrying this TCR beta chain was recorded many times. Its antigen is not known. V was pared by 0 bases and J by 10 bases, with 13 bases between. Germline V gene data show CDR1 as DFQATT and CDR2 as SNEGSKA (reference sequence). CDR3 size: 13 residues. The data are from a study of CD8 T cells in ankylosing spondylitis. Study-wide results and limits: It appeared that ankylosing spondylitis blood was characterized by a TCR beta motif of under ten highly homologous variants. Reportedly, disease-linked clones are significantly enriched in ankylosing spondylitis patients' matched synovial fluid. In reactive arthritis synovial fluid and blood, some motif variants had been reported before.

TCRdb re-derived calls from the 5' RACE reads in MiXCR, one entry per CDR3 protein. The sample contains 35,000 to 50,000 distinct CDR3 sequences, approximately 11% of which appear only once. Sequenced material: blood, either unsorted or a sorted T cell fraction (not recorded which). This rearrangement joins TRBV20-1 to TRBJ2-1; the D call may be TRBD1 or TRBD2 (5 bases each). The TCR sequence derives from a male donor with ankylosing spondylitis or in good health (not recorded which). The CDR3 spells CSARDLSRGEQFF. In nucleotides, the CDR3 is TGCAGTGCTAGAGATCTTTCGAGGGGAGAGCAGTTCTTC.